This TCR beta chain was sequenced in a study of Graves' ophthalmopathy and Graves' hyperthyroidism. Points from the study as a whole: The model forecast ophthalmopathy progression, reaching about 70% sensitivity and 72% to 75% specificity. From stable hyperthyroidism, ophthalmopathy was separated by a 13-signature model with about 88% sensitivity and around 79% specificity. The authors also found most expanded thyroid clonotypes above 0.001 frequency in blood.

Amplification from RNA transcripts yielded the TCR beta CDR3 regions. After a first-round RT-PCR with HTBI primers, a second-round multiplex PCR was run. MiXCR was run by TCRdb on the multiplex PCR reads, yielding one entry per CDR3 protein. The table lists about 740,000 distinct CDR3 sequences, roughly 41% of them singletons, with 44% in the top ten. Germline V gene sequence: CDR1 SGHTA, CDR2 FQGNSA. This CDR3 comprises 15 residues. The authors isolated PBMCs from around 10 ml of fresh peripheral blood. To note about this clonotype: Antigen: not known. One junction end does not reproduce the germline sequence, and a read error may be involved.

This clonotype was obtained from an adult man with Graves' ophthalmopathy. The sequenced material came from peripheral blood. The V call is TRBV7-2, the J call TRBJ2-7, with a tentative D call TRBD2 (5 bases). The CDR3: CARSLGRHLIYEQYF. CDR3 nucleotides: TGTGCCAGAAGCTTAGGGAGACACCTAATCTACGAGCAGTACTTC.